These 15 T cell receptor beta chains came from one sample sequenced in a study of T-cell memory formation after mild COVID-19. TCRdb reprocessed the 5' RACE reads with MiXCR, giving one entry per CDR3 protein. The sample has roughly 450,000 distinct CDR3 sequences; about 20% are singletons. Sequencing used PBMCs or a T cell subset sorted from them (not recorded which). All receptors derive from an adult woman who had mild COVID-19 (a few samples of this study predate the infection). Cell type and time point are not known.

V and J are TRBV5-1 and TRBJ2-2, with D tentatively TRBD1 (5 bases). Trimming left V 0 bases short and J 7 bases short, with 16 bases between. Looked up from germline, CDR1 is SGHRS and CDR2 is YFSETQ. The CDR3 consists of 16 residues. CDR3 nucleotides: TGCGCCAGCAGCTTGGTAGGGGCGGATAGTAACGGGGAGCTGTTTTTT. Translation: CASSLVGADSNGELFF.

This clonotype was picked up a small number of times. The chain combines TRBV5-1 with TRBJ2-2; 7 bases agree with TRBD2. Germline values: CDR1 SGHRS, CDR2 YFSETQ. V was pared by 6 bases and J by 6 bases, with 11 bases of the junction left unmatched. The CDR3 runs 15 residues. In DNA, the CDR3 is TGCGCCAGCACCCCGGCATGGGAGGGCCCCGGGGAGCTGTTTTTT. Protein: CASTPAWEGPGELFF.

This clonotype has at least ten counts. This chain joins TRBV20-1 and TRBJ2-1; the match to TRBD1 covers 10 bases. V dropped 5 bases and J dropped 5; count of bases not matched to a gene: 6. The CDR3 length is 14 residues. The germline gives CDR1 DFQATT, CDR2 SNEGSKA (reference sequence). DNA for the CDR3: TGCAGTGCTTTTTCGGGACAGGGGAACAATGAGCAGTTCTTC. Residues: CSAFSGQGNNEQFF.

CDR3 nucleotide sequence: TGCAGCGTTGAAGTGGGTGGCTACACCTTC. Its translation is CSVEVGGYTF. The genes are TRBV29-1 and TRBJ1-2; D is undetermined. Looked up from germline, CDR1 is SQVTM and CDR2 is ANQGSEA. Deletions cut 1 base from V and 7 bases from J, with 4 bases between. The CDR3 has 10 residues.

The J gene is TRBJ2-1, the V gene TRBV30; 10 bases map to TRBD2. V shed 2 bases, J shed 4 bases, and the junction held 5 bases outside the gene matches. CDR1 GTSNPN and CDR2 SVGIG come from the germline V gene (reference sequence). The length of the CDR3 is 15 residues. CDR3 bases: TGTGCCTGGAGTCCTCTAGCGGGAGTGTACAATGAGCAGTTCTTC. It specifies CAWSPLAGVYNEQFF.

This clonotype was counted a few times. The chain links TRBV12-3 or TRBV12-4 to TRBJ1-2; D might be TRBD1 (6 bases). The CDR3 totals 17 residues. The V gene lost 6 bases and the J gene lost 5 bases, with 25 bases spanning the gap. For the CDR3, the DNA is TGTGCCAGCAGCCCGCGTGGAGGGGGTGCCTTACGGTATGGCTACACCTTC. Protein: CASSPRGGGALRYGYTF.

The chain has TRBV27 and TRBJ1-6; 10 bases are shared with TRBD1. Germline CDR1 MNHEY, CDR2 SMNVEV (reference sequence). CDR3 length: 14 amino acids. J gave up 8 bases and V 6 bases, and 4 bases lay outside the gene matches. CDR3 sequence: CASRVTGGDSPLHF. The CDR3, as DNA: TGTGCCAGCAGAGTGACAGGGGGCGATTCACCCCTCCACTTT.

For the CDR3, the DNA is TGTGCCAGTAGTATATTTGGGCTCACTGAAGCTTTCTTT. Encoded protein: CASSIFGLTEAFF. The chain employs TRBV19 and TRBJ1-1; unclear D gene. The CDR3 spans 13 residues. Germline CDR1 and CDR2: LNHDA and SQIVND (reference sequence). Trimming took 2 bases from V and 4 from J, leaving 8 bases between them.

CDR3 amino acids: CASSVPGEGNQPQHF. For the CDR3, the DNA is TGTGCCAGCAGTGTGCCCGGGGAGGGCAATCAGCCCCAGCATTTT. This chain connects TRBV2 to TRBJ1-5; D is uncertain. There are 15 residues in the CDR3. Trimming pared 4 bases from V and 2 bases from J, leaving 12 bases between. The V gene's germline CDR1 is SNHLY and CDR2 FYNNEI.

With respect to this clonotype: The germline gene is not matched at one end of the junction; a read error may be the cause. The chain recombines TRBV19 with TRBJ2-7, with D perhaps matching TRBD2 (5 bases). CDR3 length: 13 amino acids. Germline V gene sequence: CDR1 LNHDA, CDR2 SQIVND (reference sequence). CDR3 in DNA: TGTGCAAGTAGTATAGAGGGCCATGACGAGCAGTACTTC. As protein: CASSIEGHDEQYF. The whole variable domain, remainder taken from reference TRBV19 and TRBJ2-7, is DGGITQSPKYLFRKEGQNVTLSCEQNLNHDAMYWYRQDPGQGLRLIYYSQIVNDFQKGDIAEGYSVSREKKESFPLTVTSAQKNPTAFYLCASSIEGHDEQYFGPGTRLTVT.

This clonotype was observed a few times. The chain is built from TRBV4-2 and TRBJ1-3; maybe TRBD1 (5 bases). The germline CDR1 and CDR2 sequences are LGHNA and YNFKEQ. This CDR3 region has 14 residues. Between the trimmed V and J ends, which lost 3 bases and 8 bases, there was a span of 14 bases. The CDR3 coding sequence is TGTGCCAGCAGCCAGGGGGACTTCGCGGACACCATATATTTT. Translation: CASSQGDFADTIYF.

This clonotype has only a few counts. The CDR3 DNA reads TGTGCCAGCAACCCCGGGACAGGCTATGGCTACACCTTC. Translation gives CASNPGTGYGYTF. The chain employs TRBV2 and TRBJ1-2; 8 bases are a match to TRBD1. The germline gives CDR1 SNHLY, CDR2 FYNNEI. The CDR3 runs 13 residues. The V segment lost 7 bases and the J segment 4 bases; nucleotides outside the gene matches: 5.

This clonotype was recorded a few times. The genes are TRBV6-5 and TRBJ1-3, with a weak D call TRBD1 (6 bases). The CDR3 runs to 13 residues. Trimming stripped 6 bases from V and 4 bases from J, with 10 bases between. Looked up from germline, CDR1 is MNHEY and CDR2 is SVGAGI. The chain's CDR3 is CASRPGTGNTIYF. CDR3 DNA: TGTGCCAGCAGACCCGGGACAGGAAACACCATATATTTT.

This clonotype was observed a handful of times. The rearrangement links TRBV5-5 to TRBJ2-5; D remains unclear. CDR1 is SGHKS and CDR2 is YYEKEE in the germline V gene (reference sequence). V was clipped by 3 bases and J by 5 bases, with 17 bases between them. The CDR3 runs 15 residues. The CDR3 spells CASSWSSAGDETQYF. The CDR3 nucleotides are TGTGCCAGCAGCTGGTCGTCGGCCGGCGACGAGACCCAGTACTTC.

This clonotype was found a few times. The chain recombines TRBV15 with TRBJ1-6; no definite D call. The germline V and J ends were trimmed by 8 bases and 4 bases, with 24 bases remaining between them. The CDR3 runs to 18 residues. Germline CDR1 and CDR2: LNHNV and YYDKDF (reference sequence). As DNA, the CDR3 is TGTGCCACCCCCTCGCGCCGCGGAGCGTGGTTTTATAATTCACCCCTCCACTTT. Its translation is CATPSRRGAWFYNSPLHF.